This T cell receptor (beta chain) was profiled in a study of beta chain features in type 1 diabetes. Whole-study results and caveats: A potential PCR bias toward shorter templates would be equal in patient and control samples. Type 1 diabetes patients showed a moderate but significant shortening of TCRB CDR3s in all four CD4+ subsets. There was no resolution here of whether HLA type influences TCRB rearrangement. When VDJ junctions were examined, type 1 diabetes patients showed fewer insertions and more deletions.

A word on this clone: Its antigen is currently unknown.

With V trimmed by 5 bases and J by 2 bases, 4 bases remained unmatched. This CDR3 has 14 amino acids. Germline values: CDR1 LGHNT, CDR2 FRNRAP. The study reverse transcribed the entire isolated RNA, so it sequenced expressed TCRB transcripts. TCRdb keeps only in-frame clones here, not all; method: immunoSEQ multiplex PCR. The sample comprises approximately 260,000 clones, about a fifth of which are singletons, and 0.028% rests with the top ten. The chain has TRBV12-5 and TRBJ2-5, with TRBD1 identical over 8 bases. The receptor was isolated from a woman in her thirties or forties with type 1 diabetes. Material for sequencing was naive CD4+ T cells from blood. The CDR3 DNA reads as TGTGCTAGTGGTCCCGGGACAGGTCAAGAGACCCAGTACTTC. Encoded protein: CASGPGTGQETQYF.